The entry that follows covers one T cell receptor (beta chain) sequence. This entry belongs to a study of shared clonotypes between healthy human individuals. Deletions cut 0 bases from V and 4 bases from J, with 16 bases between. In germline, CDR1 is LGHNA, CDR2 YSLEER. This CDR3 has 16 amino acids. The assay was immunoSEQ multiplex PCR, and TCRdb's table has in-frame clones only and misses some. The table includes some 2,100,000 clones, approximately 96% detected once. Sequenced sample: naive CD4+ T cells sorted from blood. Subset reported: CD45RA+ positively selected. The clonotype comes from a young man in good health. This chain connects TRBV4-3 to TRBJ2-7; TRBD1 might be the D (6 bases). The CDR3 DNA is TGCGCCAGCAGCCAAGATAGGGGGAGAGGGGGATACGAGCAGTACTTC. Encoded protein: CASSQDRGRGGYEQYF.